One T cell receptor beta chain is described in this entry. What it binds is unknown. This entry belongs to a study of shared clonotypes between healthy human individuals. On the study more broadly: Per-donor plates numbered three CD4 naive, three CD4 memory, two CD8 naive and one CD8 memory. The study, taken as a whole, reports: What naive subsets generally showed was a larger estimated richness than memory subsets showed.

Using approximately 200 ng DNA, around 30,000 T cell genomes, the sorted-subset replicate PCRs were run. Data came from immunoSEQ multiplex PCR; TCRdb stores just in-frame clones and leaves some out. The table records about 2,100,000 clones, under 95% of them present only once. Germline CDR1 reads MNHNS; CDR2 reads SASEGT. The ends were cut back, 1 base at V and 9 bases at J, with 10 bases in the middle. The CDR3 has 13 amino acids. Terminally differentiated effector memory CD45RA+ cells were excluded by CCR7 positive selection of CD45RO-negative cells. V and J are TRBV6-1 and TRBJ1-5, with D perhaps TRBD1 (5 bases). The sample comprised naive CD8+ T cells from PBMCs. This receptor was taken from a man between 18 and 29 years old in good health. Some clones in this sample may be carry-over from other donors' samples. CDR3 amino acids: CASSEGRDWPQHF. CDR3 DNA sequence: TGTGCCAGCAGTGAAGGGAGGGACTGGCCCCAGCATTTT.